This T cell receptor beta chain was identified in a study of blood T cell repertoires in COVID-19. Study-wide background: Sites across the United States, Italy and Spain contributed samples from acute and convalescent COVID-19. Nucleic acid was either cDNA or gDNA, and it came from T cells, B-cell-depleted T cells, or PBMCs.

The germline V and J ends were trimmed by 8 bases and 1 base, with 8 bases remaining between them. The CDR3 totals 12 residues. CDR1 is MNHEY, CDR2 SVGAGI, per germline. TCRdb's table, derived via immunoSEQ multiplex PCR, lists solely in-frame clones and lacks some. Here the sample spans about 69,000 clones, about four fifths being singletons. This receptor was taken from a man in his forties or fifties with COVID-19, enrolled during active disease. The chain carries TRBV6-5 and TRBJ1-2; the D gene is possibly TRBD1 (5 bases). The sequencing input was peripheral blood. CDR3 sequence (DNA): TGTGCCAGCCAGGGTAGTAACTATGGCTACACCTTC. Its translation is CASQGSNYGYTF.